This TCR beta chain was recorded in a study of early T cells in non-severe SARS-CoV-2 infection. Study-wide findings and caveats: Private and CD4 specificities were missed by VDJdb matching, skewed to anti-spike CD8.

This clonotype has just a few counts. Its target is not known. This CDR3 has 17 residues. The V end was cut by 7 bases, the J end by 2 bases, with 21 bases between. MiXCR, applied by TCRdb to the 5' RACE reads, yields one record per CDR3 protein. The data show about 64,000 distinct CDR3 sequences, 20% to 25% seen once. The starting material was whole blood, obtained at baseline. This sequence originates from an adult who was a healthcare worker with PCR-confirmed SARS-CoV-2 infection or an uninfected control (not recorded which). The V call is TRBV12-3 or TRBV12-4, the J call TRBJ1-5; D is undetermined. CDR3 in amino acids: CASTLGVKPSGNQPQHF. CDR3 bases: TGTGCCAGCACCCTTGGGGTGAAGCCCTCGGGCAATCAGCCCCAGCATTTT.